This T cell receptor (beta chain) emerged from a study of blood T cell repertoires in COVID-19. V gave up 5 bases and J gave up 3 bases; unmatched junction bases: 6. The length of the CDR3 is 14 residues. Germline CDR1 reads LNHDA; CDR2 reads SQIVND (reference sequence). Measured with immunoSEQ multiplex PCR; TCRdb has only the in-frame clones, and not every one. The data contain approximately 300,000 clones, around nine tenths of them singletons. The rearrangement joins TRBV19 to TRBJ2-5, with 7 bases aligning to TRBD2. This TCR was recovered from a woman in her late teens or twenties who had recovered from COVID-19. Sequenced: PBMCs or T cells enriched from blood (not recorded which). The CDR3 protein is CASSLSTSKETQYF. CDR3 nucleotides: TGTGCCAGTAGTCTCTCGACTAGCAAAGAGACCCAGTACTTC.